This T cell receptor beta chain was identified in a study of blood T cell repertoires in COVID-19. Study context: Samples taken during acute and convalescent COVID-19 were collected in the United States, Italy and Spain. From T cells, B-cell-depleted T cells, or PBMCs came the material, which was cDNA or gDNA.

Per the authors' pipeline: For nucleated cells, counts were estimated from reference gene primer amplification. Sequencing was performed with immunoSEQ multiplex PCR; in TCRdb, only in-frame clones are kept and a portion is missing. V and J calls and clone size come straight from that table; D and trimming were deduced from the DNA. The table includes around 68,000 clones, around nine tenths detected once. The germline V gene encodes CDR1 SGHVS and CDR2 FNYEAQ. The CDR3 has 21 residues. The V gene end was trimmed by 4 bases and the J gene end by 1 base; junction bases not matched to a gene: 22. The V and J genes are TRBV7-6 and TRBJ1-3; 7 bases fit TRBD1. Source material: peripheral blood. The receptor comes from a man aged 45 to 65 with active COVID-19. This CDR3 is CASSSKPPAGGRKSSGNTIYF. The CDR3, as DNA: TGTGCCAGCAGCTCCAAACCTCCGGCAGGGGGGCGGAAAAGTTCTGGAAACACCATATATTTT.